This T cell receptor beta chain came from a study of Ad26.COV2.S vaccination and SARS-CoV-2 variants. Trimming pared 6 bases from V and 4 bases from J, leaving 10 bases between. The germline V gene has CDR1 MNHEY and CDR2 SVGEGT. CDR3 length: 12 amino acids. Clones were sequenced by immunoSEQ multiplex PCR, and TCRdb holds only the in-frame ones, with some missing. Of around 100,000 clones listed, roughly 80% were seen once; the top ten hold roughly a sixth. About this clone: The antigen is not known.

Notes on the study in general: Across vaccine and placebo recipients, the breadth of non-spike TCRs was similar.

This specimen consisted of peripheral blood, obtained after recovery from COVID-19. This receptor was taken from a human donor who had recovered from COVID-19. The V gene is TRBV6-2 or TRBV6-3, the J gene TRBJ2-7; D is unresolved. The CDR3 spells CASSTEEYEQYF. The DNA for the CDR3 is TGTGCCAGCAGCACCGAAGAATACGAGCAGTACTTC.